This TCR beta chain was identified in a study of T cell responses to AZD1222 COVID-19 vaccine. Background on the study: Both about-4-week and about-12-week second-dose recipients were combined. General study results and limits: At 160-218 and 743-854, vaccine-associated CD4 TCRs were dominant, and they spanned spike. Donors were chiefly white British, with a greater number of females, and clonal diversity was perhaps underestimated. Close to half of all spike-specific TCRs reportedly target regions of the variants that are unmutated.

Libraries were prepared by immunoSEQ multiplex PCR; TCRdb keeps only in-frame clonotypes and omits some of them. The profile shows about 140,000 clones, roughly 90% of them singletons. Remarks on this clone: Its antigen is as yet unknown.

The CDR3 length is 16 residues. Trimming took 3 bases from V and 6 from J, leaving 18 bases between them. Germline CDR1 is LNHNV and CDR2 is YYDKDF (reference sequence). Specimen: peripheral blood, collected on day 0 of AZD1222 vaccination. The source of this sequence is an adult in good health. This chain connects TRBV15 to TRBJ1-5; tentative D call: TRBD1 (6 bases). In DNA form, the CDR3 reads TGTGCCACCAGCAGCGCCCGAAACAGGGACGCTCAGCCCCAGCATTTT. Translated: CATSSARNRDAQPQHF.